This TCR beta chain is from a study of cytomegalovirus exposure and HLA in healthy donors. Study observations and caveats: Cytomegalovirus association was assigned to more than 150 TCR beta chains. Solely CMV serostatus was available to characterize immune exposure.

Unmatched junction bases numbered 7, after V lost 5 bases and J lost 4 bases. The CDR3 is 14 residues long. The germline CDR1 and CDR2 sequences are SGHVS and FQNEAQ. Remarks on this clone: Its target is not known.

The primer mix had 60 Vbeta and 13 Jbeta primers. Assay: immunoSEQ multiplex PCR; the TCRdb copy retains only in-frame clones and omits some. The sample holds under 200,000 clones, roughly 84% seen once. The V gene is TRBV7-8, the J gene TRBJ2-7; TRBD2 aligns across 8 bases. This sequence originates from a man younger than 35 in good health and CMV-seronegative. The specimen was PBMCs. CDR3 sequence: CASSVAGGLYEQYF. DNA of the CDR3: TGTGCCAGCAGCGTCGCGGGGGGCCTATACGAGCAGTACTTC.